Detailed here is one TCR beta chain. No antigen is known for it. One entry per CDR3 protein results from TCRdb running MiXCR on the reads. The sample contains approximately 910,000 distinct CDR3 sequences, approximately 32% of which appear only once. The data are from a study of T cell repertoires in cytomegalovirus infection. Study overall: In public TCR beta signatures, there were indications of both CMV infection and matching HLA type.

The study, taken as a whole, reports: Clonotypes of TCR beta that were HLA-C-restricted and CMV-specific dominated the ex vivo response.

The sequencing here drew on cultured CD8+ T cells from PBMCs, taken from culture after CMV antigen stimulation. The source of this sequence is a human donor in good health (CMV status not recorded). Some clones in this sample may be carry-over from other donors' samples.

The CDR3 DNA follows: TGTGCCAGCAGCTCGCATGGGACAGATGAGCTAGGAGACACCATATATTTT. This gives the protein CASSSHGTDELGDTIYF. The chain couples TRBV7-6 to TRBJ1-3, with 7 bases lining up with TRBD1. The J segment lost 8 bases and the V segment lost 4 bases, leaving 17 bases of the junction unmatched. The germline V gene encodes CDR1 SGHVS and CDR2 FNYEAQ. CDR3 length equals 17 residues.